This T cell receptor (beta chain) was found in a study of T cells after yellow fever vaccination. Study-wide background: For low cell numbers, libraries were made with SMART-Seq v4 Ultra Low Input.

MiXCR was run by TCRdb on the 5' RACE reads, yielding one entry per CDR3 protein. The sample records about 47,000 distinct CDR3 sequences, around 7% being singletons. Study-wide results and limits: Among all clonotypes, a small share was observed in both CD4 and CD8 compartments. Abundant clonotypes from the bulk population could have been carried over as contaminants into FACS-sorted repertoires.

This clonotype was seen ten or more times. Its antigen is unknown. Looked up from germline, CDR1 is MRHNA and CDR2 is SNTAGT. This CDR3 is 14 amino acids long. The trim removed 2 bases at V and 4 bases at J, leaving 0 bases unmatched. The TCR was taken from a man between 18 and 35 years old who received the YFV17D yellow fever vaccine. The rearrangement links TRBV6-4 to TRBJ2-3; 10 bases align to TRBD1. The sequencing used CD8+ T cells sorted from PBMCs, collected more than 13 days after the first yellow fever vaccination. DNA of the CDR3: TGTGCCAGCAGTGACGGACAGGGGGCAGATACGCAGTATTTT. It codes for CASSDGQGADTQYF.